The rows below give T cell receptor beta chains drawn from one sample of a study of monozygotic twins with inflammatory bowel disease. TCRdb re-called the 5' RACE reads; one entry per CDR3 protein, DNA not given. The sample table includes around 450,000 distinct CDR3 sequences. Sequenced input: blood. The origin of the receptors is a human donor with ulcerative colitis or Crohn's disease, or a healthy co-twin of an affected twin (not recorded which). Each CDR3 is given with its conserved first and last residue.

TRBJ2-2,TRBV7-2,CASSLGDQTNTGELFF
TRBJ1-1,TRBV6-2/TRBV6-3,CASSTQGPVFRNTEAFF
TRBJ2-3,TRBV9,CASSVGVSGDTQYF
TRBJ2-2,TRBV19,CASGTSVGSELFF
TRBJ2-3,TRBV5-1,CASSFGQGKGADTQYF
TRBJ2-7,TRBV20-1,CSTGGGRHEQYF
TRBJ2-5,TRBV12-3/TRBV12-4,CASSLLLAGVETQYF
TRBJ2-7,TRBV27,CASSLTGLPPYEQYF
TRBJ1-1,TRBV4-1,CASSQVTGLNTEAFF
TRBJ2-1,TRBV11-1,CASGPAGYNEQFF
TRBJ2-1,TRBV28,CASRPGPGAYNEQFF
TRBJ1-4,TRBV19,CASSIEVANEKLFF
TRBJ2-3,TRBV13,CASSSTGTGPTTDTQYF
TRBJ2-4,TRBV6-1,CASRQRLGNIQYF
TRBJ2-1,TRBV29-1,CSVLRQGTYNEQFF
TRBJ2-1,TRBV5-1,CASSFGQLANEQFF
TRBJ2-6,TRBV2,CASSGQRSGANVLTF
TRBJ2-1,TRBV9,CASSVDLSVQFF
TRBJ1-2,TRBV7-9,CASSSAHLSGGRRGYTF
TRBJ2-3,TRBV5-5,CASSLNTPSTDTQYF
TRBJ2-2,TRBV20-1,CSASPAGGRRSTGELFF
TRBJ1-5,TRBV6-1,CASSGLSYQPQHF
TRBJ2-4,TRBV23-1,CASGPGQGKNIQYF
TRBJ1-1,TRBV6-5,CASSTGGDSPAFF
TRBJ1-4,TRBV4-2,CASSQETGQGEKLFF
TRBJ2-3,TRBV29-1,CSVPTGGVAGISTDTQYF
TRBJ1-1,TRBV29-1,CSAWTGGGAEAFF
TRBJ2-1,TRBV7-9,CASSSREEGHRDNEQFF
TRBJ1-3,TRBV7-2,CASSLVAENTIYF
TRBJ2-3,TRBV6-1,CASSRCPVGTDTQYF
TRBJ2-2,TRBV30,CAWSGQRGQGLELFF
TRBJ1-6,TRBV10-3,CAISESRMTENSPLHF
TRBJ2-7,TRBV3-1,CASSQDGPLTEQYF
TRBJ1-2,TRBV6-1,CASRVGQSPGGYTF
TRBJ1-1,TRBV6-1,CASHKPGMNTEAFF
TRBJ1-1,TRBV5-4,CASSDGTERYTEAFF
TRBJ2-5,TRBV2,CASSEGTSAQETQYF
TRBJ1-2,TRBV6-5,CASSYARDRAYGYTF
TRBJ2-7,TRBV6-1,CASRTTSGRPYEQYF
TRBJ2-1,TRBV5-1,CASSGQGANEQFF
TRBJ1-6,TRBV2,CASRDGGNYNSPLHF
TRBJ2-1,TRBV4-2,CASSQDRLGEQFF
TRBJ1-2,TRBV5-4,CASSPGGLSGYTF
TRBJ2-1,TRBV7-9,CASSLSGSHNEQFF
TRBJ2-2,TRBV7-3,CASSFIANTGELFF
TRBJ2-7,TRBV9,CASSLTGRPGEQYF
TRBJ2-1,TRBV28,CASTPPDTYNEQFF
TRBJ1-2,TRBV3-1,CASSQEGGSTYGYTF
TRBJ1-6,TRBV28,CASGYGQGNSPLHF
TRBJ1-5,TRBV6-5,CASSSDRGQSNQPQHF
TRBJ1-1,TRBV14,CASSQFLQTEGTEAFF
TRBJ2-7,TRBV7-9,CASSAGQGYPREQYF
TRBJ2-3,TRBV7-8,CASSLGGAGGPPDTQYF
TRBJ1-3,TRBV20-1,CSARRVGSGNTIYF
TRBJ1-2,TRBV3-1,CASSRTAYGYTF
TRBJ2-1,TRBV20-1,CSAPLMKYNEQFF
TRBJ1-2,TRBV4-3,CASSQDRGVEGYTF
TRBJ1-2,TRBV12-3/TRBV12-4,CASSSGTGGRGYGYTF
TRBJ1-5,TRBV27,CASSCYPPGEGQPQHF
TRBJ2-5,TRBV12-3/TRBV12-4,CASSFETSLETQYF